These 20 T cell receptor beta chains originate from one sample sequenced in a study of blood T cell repertoires in COVID-19. Repertoires were generated with immunoSEQ multiplex PCR, while TCRdb's copy carries only in-frame clones and drops some. The sample has about 150,000 clones, around 89% seen once. The material sequenced was peripheral blood. These receptors all stem from a man between 60 and 70 years old with active or convalescent COVID-19.

In this sample, this clone turned up once. The V call is TRBV5-1, the J call TRBJ1-1; D perhaps matches TRBD1 (6 bases). From germline, CDR1 is SGHRS and CDR2 YFSETQ. The length of the CDR3 is 14 residues. V was clipped by 0 bases and J by 1 base, with 7 bases between them. CDR3 loop: CASSLEGGNTEAFF. CDR3 bases: TGCGCCAGCAGCTTGGAAGGGGGGAACACTGAAGCTTTCTTT.

J is TRBJ1-1 and V is TRBV9; D unclear. Germline assignment: CDR1 SGDLS and CDR2 YYNGEE. V lost 3 bases to trimming and J lost 1 base, with 13 bases between them. There are 15 residues in the CDR3. The CDR3 nucleotides read TGTGCCAGCAGCGCAAGACTGAACCAGAACACTGAAGCTTTCTTT. Its protein product is CASSARLNQNTEAFF.

This clone was found once. This chain uses TRBV5-1 with TRBJ1-1; 8 nucleotides line up with TRBD1. The V gene end was trimmed by 0 bases and the J gene end by 11 bases; junction bases not matched to a gene: 3. The V gene's germline CDR1 is SGHRS and CDR2 YFSETQ. This CDR3 has 12 residues. The CDR3 DNA is TGCGCCAGCAGCTTGGCGGGGGACAGGGCTTTCTTT. This gives the protein CASSLAGDRAFF.

The chain uses TRBV18 and TRBJ1-1; TRBD1 agrees at 9 bases. V lost 5 bases, J lost 1 base, and 2 bases stayed unmatched. From germline, CDR1 is KGHSH and CDR2 LQKENI. This CDR3 has 14 amino acids. The CDR3 loop is CASSTGQGNTEAFF. Written as DNA, the CDR3 is TGTGCCAGCTCAACGGGACAGGGGAACACTGAAGCTTTCTTT. Combining the CDR3 with reference TRBV18 and TRBJ1-1 gives the whole variable domain NAGVMQNPRHLVRRRGQEARLRCSPMKGHSHVYWYRQLPEEGLKFMVYLQKENIIDESGMPKERFSAEFPKEGPSILRIQQVVRGDSAAYFCASSTGQGNTEAFFGQGTRLTVV.

The V call is TRBV6-1, the J call TRBJ1-4, with D perhaps TRBD1 (5 bases). Per germline, CDR1 MNHNS and CDR2 SASEGT. This CDR3 spans 14 amino acids. Trimming took 1 base from V and 8 from J, leaving 11 bases between them. The CDR3 DNA sequence: TGTGCCAGCAGTGAAGGTGGCGGGACGGAAAAACTGTTTTTT. This gives the protein CASSEGGGTEKLFF.

V usage is TRBV27 and J usage is TRBJ2-3; the match to TRBD2 covers 9 bases. Losses at the gene ends were 1 base for V and 1 base for J; bases not matched to a gene: 0. Germline CDR1 and CDR2: MNHEY and SMNVEV (reference sequence). This CDR3 is built from 15 residues. The CDR3, as DNA: TGTGCCAGCAGTTTATGGACTAGCGGCACAGATACGCAGTATTTT. Protein product: CASSLWTSGTDTQYF.

The chain carries TRBV4-3 and TRBJ1-2; 7 positions agree with TRBD1. Germline V gene data show CDR1 as LGHNA and CDR2 as YSLEER. V trimming: 1 base; J trimming: 3 bases; junction bases outside the gene matches: 8. The CDR3 is 16 amino acids. The CDR3 is CASSQGSRGRYYGYTF. The CDR3 nucleotides are TGCGCCAGCAGCCAAGGTTCCAGGGGGAGATACTATGGCTACACCTTC.

V and J are TRBV5-8 and TRBJ2-3; a possible D gene is TRBD1 (6 bases). Trimming pared 4 bases from V and 6 bases from J, leaving 12 bases between. The germline V gene has CDR1 SGHTS and CDR2 YDEGEE. CDR3 length: 13 residues. In DNA, the CDR3 is TGTGCCAGCAGCAAGGGGGTAGCGGATACGCAGTATTTT. This sequence encodes CASSKGVADTQYF. Looking up the rest from reference TRBV5-8 and TRBJ2-3 gives the full variable domain: EAGVTQSPTHLIKTRGQQATLRCSPISGHTSVYWYQQALGLGLQFLLWYDEGEERNRGNFPPRFSGRQFPNYSSELNVNALELEDSALYLCASSKGVADTQYFGPGTRLTVL.

The chain uses TRBV4-2 and TRBJ1-5; tentative D call: TRBD1 (5 bases). Germline loops: CDR1 LGHNA, CDR2 YNFKEQ. The CDR3 is made up of 16 amino acids. Deletions cut 0 bases from V and 2 bases from J, with 11 bases between. CDR3 residues: CASSQDPGQRNQPQHF. CDR3 in DNA: TGTGCCAGCAGCCAAGATCCTGGACAACGCAATCAGCCCCAGCATTTT.

This chain links TRBV4-1 with TRBJ2-5; weak D call: TRBD2 (5 bases). CDR1 is MGHRA and CDR2 is YSYEKL in the germline V gene. Trimming removed 5 bases at V and 1 base at J, with 14 bases between. The CDR3 spans 15 residues. The CDR3 protein is CASSLERTVQETQYF. The CDR3 bases are TGCGCCAGCAGCTTAGAGCGGACGGTCCAAGAGACCCAGTACTTC.

V gene TRBV29-1 combines with J gene TRBJ2-7; 8 nucleotides match TRBD1. Looked up from germline, CDR1 is SQVTM and CDR2 is ANQGSEA. V trimming: 4 bases; J trimming: 6 bases; junction bases outside the gene matches: 2. The CDR3 spans 11 residues. The CDR3 nucleotides are TGCAGCGTTGGACAGGGGACCGAGCAGTACTTC. It yields the protein CSVGQGTEQYF.

Note on this clone: The sample has other DNA sequences that encode this CDR3 too. The chain combines TRBV20-1 with TRBJ1-2, with D tentatively TRBD1 (5 bases). The V and J ends lost 6 bases and 5 bases respectively, with 10 bases between them. The germline gives CDR1 DFQATT, CDR2 SNEGSKA (reference sequence). This CDR3 region has 11 residues. The CDR3 reads CSASGGYGYTF. CDR3 nucleotides: TGCAGTGCCAGCGGGGGATATGGCTACACCTTC.

The chain links TRBV5-1 to TRBJ1-2; 9 bases align to TRBD1. CDR3 length: 13 residues. J lost 6 bases, V lost 2 bases, and 2 bases had no gene match. CDR1 SGHRS and CDR2 YFSETQ come from the germline V gene. Here the CDR3 reads CASSFGTGNGYTF. The DNA for the CDR3 is TGCGCCAGCAGCTTTGGGACAGGGAATGGCTACACCTTC.

This clone was counted between two and nine times. The CDR3 nucleotides are TGTGCCAGCAGGTGGGGGCAATCACATCAGCCCCAGCATTTT. Amino acid sequence: CASRWGQSHQPQHF. This chain links TRBV28 with TRBJ1-5, with a tentative D call TRBD1 (6 bases). The CDR3 is made up of 14 amino acids. Germline V gene lookup returns CDR1 MDHEN and CDR2 SYDVKM. V lost 6 bases to trimming and J lost 5 bases, with 14 bases between them.

The rearrangement uses TRBV7-9 and TRBJ2-1; tentatively, D is TRBD1 (5 bases). The V gene lost 2 bases and the J gene lost 8 bases, with 10 bases spanning the gap. CDR3 size: 13 residues. Germline values: CDR1 SEHNR, CDR2 FQNEAQ (reference sequence). The CDR3 DNA follows: TGTGCCAGCAGCTTAAGGGGCGGCGATGAGCAGTTCTTC. This codes for CASSLRGGDEQFF. Filled out from reference TRBV7-9 and TRBJ2-1, the complete variable domain reads DTGVSQNPRHKITKRGQNVTFRCDPISEHNRLYWYRQTLGQGPEFLTYFQNEAQLEKSRLLSDRFSAERPKGSFSTLEIQRTEQGDSAMYLCASSLRGGDEQFFGPGTRLTVL.

The rearrangement uses TRBV5-1 and TRBJ2-3; TRBD2 aligns across 7 bases. Germline CDR1 reads SGHRS; CDR2 reads YFSETQ. J lost 1 base, V lost 1 base, and 6 bases had no gene match. The CDR3 spans 16 residues. The CDR3 DNA reads TGCGCCAGCAGCTTGTACAGGACTAGAGGCACAGATACGCAGTATTTT. Translation gives CASSLYRTRGTDTQYF. The complete variable domain, with remaining parts taken from reference TRBV5-1 and TRBJ2-3, reads KAGVTQTPRYLIKTRGQQVTLSCSPISGHRSVSWYQQTPGQGLQFLFEYFSETQRNKGNFPGRFSGRQFSNSRSEMNVSTLELGDSALYLCASSLYRTRGTDTQYFGPGTRLTVL.

J is TRBJ2-5 and V is TRBV6-5; a possible D gene is TRBD1 (5 bases). V lost 6 bases, J lost 1 base, and 9 bases lay in between. The CDR3 is 13 residues long. From germline, CDR1 is MNHEY and CDR2 SVGAGI. CDR3 loop: CASSRTIQETQYF. CDR3 DNA: TGTGCCAGCAGCCGGACAATCCAAGAGACCCAGTACTTC.

This sequence joins TRBV7-2 and TRBJ2-5, with a weak D call TRBD2 (5 bases). Germline loops: CDR1 SGHTA, CDR2 FQGNSA. CDR3 size: 15 residues. The germline V and J ends were trimmed by 1 base and 2 bases, with 11 bases remaining between them. The CDR3 is CASSLVSTNQETQYF. In nucleotides, the CDR3 is TGTGCCAGCAGCTTAGTTTCGACTAATCAAGAGACCCAGTACTTC.

This chain uses TRBV2 with TRBJ2-1; TRBD2 aligns across 8 bases. V trimming: 6 bases; J trimming: 9 bases; junction bases outside the gene matches: 10. Germline V CDR1 and CDR2: SNHLY, FYNNEI. CDR3 size: 14 residues. The CDR3 loop is CASRAIRGGGEQFF. The CDR3 DNA reads TGTGCCAGCAGGGCAATCCGGGGGGGTGGTGAGCAGTTCTTC.

This clone showed up just once. This sequence joins TRBV7-2 and TRBJ2-2; D might be TRBD1 (6 bases). Trimming stripped 6 bases from V and 3 bases from J, with 17 bases between. Germline CDR1 is SGHTA and CDR2 is FQGNSA. The CDR3 sequence is 16 residues long. The CDR3 DNA is TGTGCCAGCAGAGGGAGCAGGGGCGGGTACACCGGGGAGCTGTTTTTT. Protein product: CASRGSRGGYTGELFF.